A selection of T cell receptor beta chains follows, all from one sample in a study of beta chain features in type 1 diabetes. Some clones are missing from TCRdb's copy, which holds only in-frame ones; the method was immunoSEQ multiplex PCR. The table lists about 710,000 clones, around 15% of them singletons, with just under 0.04% in the top ten. Material: naive CD4+ T cells from blood. The receptors come from a man aged 18 to 29 with type 1 diabetes. Each CDR3 is given with its conserved first and last residue. D genes are given only for firm matches. Clone size is given for some rows only: seen once, a few or many times, or a class if the clone is expanded.

D,size,J,V,length,CDR3,DNA
NA,few,TRBJ2-3,TRBV18,16,CASSPLASISTDTQYF,TGTGCCAGCTCACCACTAGCGTCCATAAGCACAGATACGCAGTATTTT
NA,NA,TRBJ1-2,TRBV12-5,13,CASGLELHYGYTF,TGTGCTAGTGGTTTAGAGCTGCACTATGGCTACACCTTC
NA,few,TRBJ1-2,TRBV10-3,14,CAIPTGGELWGYTF,TGTGCCATCCCAACGGGAGGGGAGCTTTGGGGCTACACCTTC
TRBD1,few,TRBJ1-1,TRBV5-4,14,CASTKGQGDTEAFF,TGTGCCAGCACCAAGGGACAGGGAGACACTGAAGCTTTCTTT
TRBD2,few,TRBJ2-7,TRBV4-2,18,CASSQGDLTSGGAYEQYF,TGTGCCAGCAGCCAAGGAGATTTAACTAGCGGGGGGGCCTACGAGCAGTACTTC
NA,few,TRBJ2-3,TRBV6-5,16,CASSYRAAPATDTQYF,TGTGCCAGCAGTTACAGAGCGGCGCCAGCCACAGATACGCAGTATTTT
NA,few,TRBJ2-3,TRBV4-1,13,CASSQEQSDTQYF,TGCGCCAGCAGCCAAGAACAGTCAGATACGCAGTATTTT
TRBD2,few,TRBJ2-3,TRBV4-3,15,CASSQAGGRPDTQYF,TGCGCCAGCAGCCAAGCGGGGGGGAGACCAGATACGCAGTATTTT
NA,few,TRBJ2-2,TRBV29-1,14,CSVEDPRANGELFF,TGCAGCGTTGAAGATCCCAGGGCGAACGGGGAGCTGTTTTTT
TRBD1,NA,TRBJ2-2,TRBV2,15,CASRMDRVVAGELFF,TGTGCCAGCAGGATGGACAGGGTTGTGGCCGGGGAGCTGTTTTTT
NA,NA,TRBJ2-1,TRBV9,16,CASSGGSGISIHEQFF,TGTGCCAGCAGCGGGGGATCCGGGATCTCAATCCATGAGCAGTTCTTC
NA,NA,TRBJ1-3,TRBV29-1,13,CSVVPLSGNTIYF,TGCAGCGTTGTACCCCTCTCTGGAAACACCATATATTTT
TRBD1,NA,TRBJ2-7,TRBV6-5,15,CASRLRGRTGHEQYF,TGTGCCAGCAGGTTACGCGGTCGGACAGGACACGAGCAGTACTTC
NA,NA,TRBJ1-4,TRBV29-1,12,CSVSSAGEKLFF,TGCAGCGTTTCGTCGGCGGGTGAAAAACTGTTTTTT
NA,few,TRBJ2-5,TRBV5-6,13,CASSLGRQETQYF,TGTGCCAGCAGCTTGGGGCGCCAAGAGACCCAGTACTTC
TRBD2,few,TRBJ2-5,TRBV18,15,CASSPVQRGGETQYF,TGTGCCAGCTCACCAGTACAGCGGGGAGGAGAGACCCAGTACTTC
TRBD1,few,TRBJ1-1,TRBV6-6,16,CASSYRTGSTNTEAFF,TGTGCCAGCAGTTACCGGACAGGGTCCACGAACACTGAAGCTTTCTTT
TRBD2,NA,TRBJ2-4,TRBV2,15,CASRQGLAGINIQYF,TGTGCCAGCAGACAGGGACTAGCGGGAATAAACATTCAGTACTTC
TRBD2,NA,TRBJ2-1,TRBV7-8,16,CASSPREGGGVVLRFF,TGTGCCAGCAGCCCCCGAGAGGGCGGGGGGGTTGTACTTAGGTTCTTC
TRBD2,NA,TRBJ2-1,TRBV6-6,14,CASSTSGGYNEQFF,TGTGCCAGCAGTACTAGCGGGGGGTACAATGAGCAGTTCTTC
TRBD1,NA,TRBJ2-5,TRBV7-6,14,CASSPRTGQETQYF,TGTGCCAGCAGCCCCCGGACAGGCCAAGAGACCCAGTACTTC
TRBD2,NA,TRBJ2-3,TRBV13,15,CASSLRGGPGDTQYF,TGTGCCAGCAGCTTACGGGGGGGCCCGGGAGATACGCAGTATTTT
TRBD1,few,TRBJ1-6,TRBV7-9,15,CASSSRTGDNSPLHF,TGTGCCAGCAGCTCAAGGACAGGGGATAATTCACCCCTCCACTTT
NA,NA,TRBJ1-1,TRBV6-5,15,CASRALDRPNTEAFF,TGTGCCAGCAGGGCACTCGACAGACCGAACACTGAAGCTTTCTTT
NA,NA,TRBJ1-4,TRBV4-1,16,CASSITGVATNEKLFF,TGCGCCAGCAGCATTACTGGGGTCGCAACTAATGAAAAACTGTTTTTT
NA,few,TRBJ2-5,TRBV29-1,14,CSVRRGPSQETQYF,TGCAGCGTCCGAAGGGGCCCCAGTCAAGAGACCCAGTACTTC
TRBD1,few,TRBJ1-5,TRBV18,15,CASSPGQGGNQPQHF,TGTGCCAGCTCACCGGGACAGGGCGGCAATCAGCCCCAGCATTTT
NA,NA,TRBJ1-1,TRBV10-3,13,CAISPQMNTEAFF,TGTGCCATCAGTCCACAGATGAACACTGAAGCTTTCTTT
NA,few,TRBJ2-3,TRBV7-8,13,CASSWDHTDTQYF,TGTGCCAGCAGCTGGGACCACACAGATACGCAGTATTTT
TRBD1,few,TRBJ1-3,TRBV9,15,CASSVGQSTGNTIYF,TGTGCCAGCAGCGTGGGACAGTCGACTGGAAACACCATATATTTT
NA,NA,TRBJ2-4,TRBV11-2,14,CASSFGGASRIQYF,TGTGCCAGCAGCTTTGGCGGGGCTAGTCGCATTCAGTACTTC
NA,few,TRBJ2-2,TRBV29-1,13,CSVESRRTGELFF,TGCAGCGTTGAATCCCGAAGGACCGGGGAGCTGTTTTTT
TRBD1,NA,TRBJ2-5,TRBV29-1,14,CSVGWDRGRETQYF,TGCAGCGTTGGTTGGGACAGGGGAAGAGAGACCCAGTACTTC
NA,few,TRBJ2-7,TRBV5-4,17,CASTPGRGRADSYEQYF,TGTGCCAGCACCCCGGGACGGGGAAGGGCCGACTCCTACGAGCAGTACTTC
TRBD2,few,TRBJ2-5,TRBV9,15,CASSARTSGVAAQYF,TGTGCCAGCAGCGCCCGGACTAGCGGCGTGGCGGCCCAGTACTTC
NA,NA,TRBJ2-3,TRBV6-5,14,CASTPPGYTDTQYF,TGTGCCAGCACCCCCCCGGGGTACACAGATACGCAGTATTTT
NA,few,TRBJ1-1,TRBV29-1,13,CSVANTVNTEAFF,TGCAGCGTTGCGAACACTGTGAACACTGAAGCTTTCTTT
NA,few,TRBJ1-4,TRBV5-1,14,CASSLTDWDGELFF,TGCGCCAGCAGCTTGACGGACTGGGATGGGGAACTGTTTTTT
TRBD2,NA,TRBJ2-3,TRBV28,15,CASARAGGRTDTQYF,TGTGCCAGCGCTCGTGCGGGGGGCCGCACAGATACGCAGTATTTT
NA,NA,TRBJ2-5,TRBV29-1,12,CSVGGGEETQYF,TGCAGCGTTGGAGGAGGGGAAGAGACCCAGTACTTC
NA,NA,TRBJ2-7,TRBV6-1,17,CASSVGALQGNSYEQYF,TGTGCCAGCAGTGTTGGGGCCCTCCAGGGTAATTCCTACGAGCAGTACTTC
NA,NA,TRBJ1-5,TRBV14,13,CASSAQENQPQHF,TGTGCCAGCAGCGCACAGGAAAACCAGCCCCAGCATTTT
NA,NA,TRBJ1-5,TRBV5-6,12,CASSQGNQPQHF,TGTGCCAGCTCCCAAGGCAATCAGCCCCAGCATTTT
TRBD1,NA,TRBJ1-1,TRBV2,15,CASLPPDRGRTEAFF,TGTGCCAGCCTCCCTCCAGACAGGGGGAGGACTGAAGCTTTCTTT
NA,NA,TRBJ1-1,TRBV7-6,16,CASSLASLRSAAEAFF,TGTGCCAGCAGCTTAGCGTCCCTAAGATCCGCGGCTGAAGCTTTCTTT
NA,few,TRBJ2-6,TRBV28,14,CASSRISGANVLTF,TGTGCCAGCAGTCGGATCTCTGGGGCCAACGTCCTGACTTTC
TRBD1,NA,TRBJ1-2,TRBV9,17,CASSVDRGKGLQYGYTF,TGTGCCAGCAGCGTTGACAGGGGGAAAGGGTTGCAGTATGGCTACACCTTC